This T cell receptor beta chain is from a study of Tregs in tolerant kidney transplant recipients (dated by TCRdb to about 2019). Broadly, across the study: The transplants used related donors along with nonmyeloablative bone marrow transplantation, and in the human trials mixed chimerism was transient. Before combined kidney and bone marrow transplantation, this study identified donor-specific regulatory T cells using TCRbeta sequencing and then followed those same cells after transplant. Study-wide conclusions, independent of this receptor: Biological reproducibility was not directly assessed, although technical replication error appeared to be minimal. Because the PCR primers were changed over time for some patients, nucleotide-level comparison could not be performed across the samples from those patients. The study was constrained by small patient numbers, and validation of the findings is required in larger populations and under other immunosuppression protocols. Expanding Tregs with activated donor B cells appeared to identify the most biologically relevant and donor-specific TCRbeta repertoire. Donor-specific Treg expansion exceeded global Treg expansion in tolerant patients, suggesting antigen-driven rather than nonspecific expansion.

Genomic DNA was extracted from sorted cells with the QIAGEN DNeasy Blood and Tissue Kit for TCRbeta CDR3 sequencing. High-throughput TCRbeta CDR3 sequencing, which included PCR amplification with bias correction and internal controls, was done commercially through immunoSEQ. The study's processing was this. Unique productive TCRbeta sequences were defined by CDR3 nucleotide sequence where primers matched, and otherwise by CDR3 amino acid sequence together with Vbeta and Jbeta genes. Sorting error was corrected by removing sequences shared between sorted populations at a frequency ratio of 2:1 or less, and the remaining shared sequences were assigned to the higher population. A sequence was defined as donor-reactive if the sequence was expanded at least 5-fold in CFSE-low cells compared with unstimulated cells and had a frequency of at least 0.01% in CFSE-low cells. Repertoire divergence was quantified by Jensen-Shannon divergence calculated from the top 100 TCRbeta sequences ranked by frequency. For samples with multiple sequencing runs, sorting error was corrected separately for each run before the runs were pooled. What TCRdb holds here is the immuneACCESS table cut down to in-frame rearrangements. Part of the clones is not present; checked against another copy, under half of the missing clones reflect an unresolved V gene, and the others are unexplained. V and J calls and clone size are given by that table; D and trimming were obtained from the DNA. The sample includes around 75,000 clones, with 85% to 90% observed a single time. Approximately 0.39% of the sample comes from the top ten.

This specimen's time point label, interpreted: blood sample drawn before combined kidney and bone marrow transplant. Unstimulated Tregs (CD4+CD25+CD127-), CD4+ non-Tregs (CD4+CD25-), CD4 and CD8 cells were FACS-sorted from thawed PBMCs. The patients were a few recipients of combined kidney and bone marrow transplants from the ITN036ST trial, and samples were available only from these trial subjects. Healthy control blood was separated into PBMCs by Ficoll density gradient and cryopreserved, and patient PBMCs were collected both before and after transplant. Remarks on this clone: The antigen this receptor binds is unknown. No base quality values were provided; no much bigger clone lies one nucleotide off.

The germline V gene (reference sequence) gives CDR1 as SEHNR and CDR2 as FQNEAQ. At the junction V is shortened by 5 bases and J by 4 bases, with 12 bases in between. From the cysteine through the phenylalanine, the CDR3 covers 14 amino acids. Only the CDR3 part of the read is kept: 42 bases, read in frame from the first base. The receptor comes from a human donor who received a combined kidney and bone marrow transplant. The material sequenced was CD4+ T cells from blood, taken before the transplant. The sequence is built from TRBV7-9 and TRBJ1-5, with TRBD1 as a weak D call on 6 bases. The CDR3 in this case is CASSATGTNQPQHF. Read as DNA, the sequence is TGTGCCAGCAGCGCCACCGGGACAAATCAGCCCCAGCATTTT.